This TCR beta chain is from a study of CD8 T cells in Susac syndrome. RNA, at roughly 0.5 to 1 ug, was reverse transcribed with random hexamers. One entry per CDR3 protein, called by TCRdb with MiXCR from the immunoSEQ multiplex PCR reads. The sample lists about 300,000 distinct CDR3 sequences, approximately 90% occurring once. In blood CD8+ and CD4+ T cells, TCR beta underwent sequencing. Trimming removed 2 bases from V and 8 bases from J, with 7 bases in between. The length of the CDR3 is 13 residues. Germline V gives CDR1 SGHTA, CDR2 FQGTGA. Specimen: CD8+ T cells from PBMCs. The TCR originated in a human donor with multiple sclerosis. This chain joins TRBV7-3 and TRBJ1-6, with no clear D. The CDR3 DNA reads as TGTGCCAGCAGCTTATTGGGTGATTCACCCCTCCACTTT. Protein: CASSLLGDSPLHF.